These 28 T cell receptor beta chains originate from one sample sequenced in a study of blood T cell repertoires in COVID-19. Method: immunoSEQ multiplex PCR; TCRdb's copy keeps in-frame clones and lacks some. The sample includes roughly 160,000 clones, 82% of them seen just once. Sample: PBMCs or T cells enriched from blood (not recorded which). These receptors originate from a man aged 60 to 69 who had recovered from COVID-19.

The chain employs TRBV5-1 and TRBJ1-5; D unresolved. From germline, CDR1 is SGHRS and CDR2 YFSETQ. CDR3 length equals 15 residues. V lost 7 bases and J lost 0, with 14 bases in between. CDR3 loop: CASRGEPHSNQPQHF. DNA for the CDR3: TGCGCCAGCCGCGGGGAACCACATAGCAATCAGCCCCAGCATTTT.

This clone was observed many times. The gene calls are TRBV5-4 and TRBJ1-1; no clear D. V lost 5 bases, J lost 0 bases, and 11 bases lay in between. The CDR3 covers 14 residues. Germline V gene sequence: CDR1 SGHNT, CDR2 YYREEE (reference sequence). The CDR3 region is CASRGRPMNTEAFF. The CDR3 nucleotides read TGTGCCAGCAGGGGCAGGCCGATGAACACTGAAGCTTTCTTT.

The CDR3 sequence: CATKGGGNQPQHF. CDR3 sequence (DNA): TGTGCCACCAAGGGAGGAGGCAATCAGCCCCAGCATTTT. The rearrangement joins TRBV24-1 to TRBJ1-5, with D unresolved. CDR3 length: 13 amino acids. V lost 8 bases, J lost 2 bases, and 9 bases lay in between. Germline V CDR1 and CDR2: KGHDR, SFDVKD.

In this sample, this clone turned up a few times. The chain's CDR3 is CASSVVGLGGDTQYF. The CDR3 DNA is TGTGCCAGCAGCGTCGTCGGACTGGGGGGAGATACGCAGTATTTT. The rearrangement links TRBV28 to TRBJ2-3; TRBD2 might be the D (6 bases). The CDR3 is made up of 15 amino acids. The germline V gene encodes CDR1 MDHEN and CDR2 SYDVKM. V lost 6 bases and J lost 5, with 18 bases in between.

The CDR3 DNA reads TGTGCCAGCAGTTACTCGCGGCAGGGGTCCTACGAGCAGTACTTC. Its translation: CASSYSRQGSYEQYF. V and J are TRBV6-2 or TRBV6-3 and TRBJ2-7; the D gene is possibly TRBD1 (6 bases). V dropped 0 bases and J dropped 1 base, with 10 bases sitting between them. CDR1 MNHEY and CDR2 SVGEGT come from the germline V gene. The CDR3 contains 15 residues.

The chain employs TRBV25-1 and TRBJ2-2; TRBD1 matches 8 bases. CDR1 and CDR2 (germline): MGHDK, SYGVNS. The CDR3 is 15 amino acids. The ends lost 7 bases at V and 3 bases at J; junction bases unmatched: 7. CDR3 nucleotides: TGTGCCAGCATACCAGGACAGGGCTACACCGGGGAGCTGTTTTTT. Encoded protein: CASIPGQGYTGELFF.

This chain joins TRBV11-1 and TRBJ1-5, with a tentative D call TRBD1 (6 bases). The CDR3 sequence is 14 residues long. The V end lost 5 bases, the J end lost 4 bases, and 12 bases lay between the germline ends. The germline CDR1 and CDR2 sequences are SGHAT and FQDESV (reference sequence). CDR3 DNA sequence: TGTGCCAGCAGCAAGGGAAGGGGGAATCAGCCCCAGCATTTT. This codes for CASSKGRGNQPQHF.

CDR3 protein: CASSRTSGSTDTQYF. The CDR3 nucleotides are TGTGCCAGCAGCCGTACTAGCGGTAGCACAGATACGCAGTATTTT. V and J are TRBV11-3 and TRBJ2-3; 8 nucleotides line up with TRBD2. This CDR3 is built from 15 residues. Germline V CDR1 and CDR2: SGHNT, YENEEA. V shed 5 bases, J shed 0 bases, and the junction held 4 bases outside the gene matches.

The chain carries TRBV5-1 and TRBJ2-2, with D perhaps matching TRBD2 (7 bases). The V and J ends lost 2 bases and 7 bases respectively, with 18 bases between them. The CDR3 runs to 16 residues. Per the germline V gene, CDR1 is SGHRS and CDR2 is YFSETQ. The CDR3 sequence is CASSLQGTAGLGELFF. The DNA of the CDR3 is TGCGCCAGCAGCTTACAGGGAACAGCGGGGCTCGGGGAGCTGTTTTTT.

The rearrangement uses TRBV7-9 and TRBJ2-1; 10 bases agree with TRBD1. Germline CDR1 SEHNR, CDR2 FQNEAQ (reference sequence). V dropped 4 bases and J dropped 6; count of bases not matched to a gene: 18. The CDR3 loop spans 19 amino acids. CDR3 in amino acids: CASSSNNGDRGTLSNEQFF. CDR3 DNA sequence: TGTGCCAGCAGCTCTAATAATGGGGACAGGGGAACCTTGTCCAATGAGCAGTTCTTC.

The chain joins TRBV19 to TRBJ1-1, with TRBD1 identical over 9 bases. Per the germline V gene, CDR1 is LNHDA and CDR2 is SQIVND (reference sequence). The V segment lost 5 bases and the J segment 3 bases; nucleotides outside the gene matches: 4. CDR3 length equals 14 residues. The CDR3 DNA reads TGTGCCAGTAGTGACAGGGGGAGGTACACTGAAGCTTTCTTT. Translated, it gives CASSDRGRYTEAFF.

This chain joins TRBV24-1 and TRBJ2-1, with 9 bases that match TRBD2. J was trimmed by 5 bases and V by 3 bases; bases with no gene match: 1. CDR1 and CDR2 from the germline V gene are KGHDR and SFDVKD. This CDR3 is 14 amino acids long. This CDR3 is CATSDGTSNNEQFF. CDR3 in DNA: TGTGCCACCAGTGATGGGACTAGCAACAATGAGCAGTTCTTC.

CDR3 bases: TGTGCCAGCAGTGCGGGACTCATAAGGTTAGGGGCCAACGTCCTGACTTTC. It codes for CASSAGLIRLGANVLTF. The chain links TRBV6-1 to TRBJ2-6, with D perhaps TRBD2 (6 bases). Germline CDR1 reads MNHNS; CDR2 reads SASEGT. CDR3 size: 17 residues. V lost 4 bases and J 4 bases, leaving 17 bases between the germline ends.

The CDR3 DNA reads as TGTGCCAGCAGCTTTAGCGGGAGCTCCTACGAGCAGTACTTC. Translating it yields CASSFSGSSYEQYF. The genes are TRBV7-3 and TRBJ2-7, with 9 nucleotides matching TRBD2. Germline values: CDR1 SGHTA, CDR2 FQGTGA. V trimming: 3 bases; J trimming: 0 bases; junction bases outside the gene matches: 0. CDR3 length equals 14 residues.

The gene calls are TRBV5-1 and TRBJ1-6, with unresolved D. V was shortened by 1 base and J by 8 bases, with 10 bases between the two germline ends. CDR3 length equals 14 residues. CDR1 SGHRS and CDR2 YFSETQ come from the germline V gene. The DNA for the CDR3 is TGCGCCAGCAGCTTGTCGATTTTAGATTCACCCCTCCACTTT. Protein sequence: CASSLSILDSPLHF.

The rearrangement links TRBV19 to TRBJ1-5; D perhaps matches TRBD1 (5 bases). The CDR3 spans 13 residues. Germline loops: CDR1 LNHDA, CDR2 SQIVND (reference sequence). The germline V and J ends were trimmed by 7 bases and 5 bases, with 12 bases remaining between them. The CDR3 loop reads CASTGGSYQPQHF. The CDR3 DNA reads TGTGCCAGTACGGGGGGTTCTTATCAGCCCCAGCATTTT.

This chain connects TRBV27 to TRBJ1-1; TRBD1 aligns across 10 bases. J was trimmed by 5 bases and V by 5 bases; bases with no gene match: 11. The CDR3 contains 16 residues. Germline V CDR1 and CDR2: MNHEY, SMNVEV (reference sequence). CDR3 region: CASSLRDRGLRTEAFF. CDR3 in DNA: TGTGCCAGCAGTCTCCGGGACAGGGGTCTTCGTACTGAAGCTTTCTTT.

The rearrangement joins TRBV7-2 to TRBJ1-2; 8 bases align to TRBD1. Germline V CDR1 and CDR2: SGHTA, FQGNSA. The J segment lost 4 bases and the V segment lost 1 base, leaving 5 bases of the junction unmatched. This CDR3 comprises 15 residues. The CDR3: CASSLEGQGPYGYTF. CDR3 nucleotides: TGTGCCAGCAGCTTAGAAGGACAGGGACCCTATGGCTACACCTTC.

J is TRBJ2-7 and V is TRBV28, with D unclear. Per the germline V gene, CDR1 is MDHEN and CDR2 is SYDVKM. The CDR3 is 14 residues long. Trimming took 2 bases from V and 4 from J, leaving 12 bases between them. CDR3 sequence reads: CASSLNWREYEQYF. In DNA, the CDR3 is TGTGCCAGCAGTTTAAATTGGAGAGAATACGAGCAGTACTTC.

This chain connects TRBV20-1 to TRBJ2-6; D is possibly TRBD2 (5 bases). V was pared by 3 bases and J by 8 bases, with 14 bases between. CDR1 DFQATT and CDR2 SNEGSKA come from the germline V gene (reference sequence). The CDR3 has 14 residues. CDR3 DNA sequence: TGCAGTGCTAGTCAGCCGCTCGGGACCAACGTCCTGACTTTC. Encoded protein: CSASQPLGTNVLTF.

The chain carries TRBV27 and TRBJ1-4; no clear D gene. The length of the CDR3 is 16 residues. Trimming shortened V by 6 bases and J by 4 bases, and 18 bases separated the two germline ends. Germline V gene lookup returns CDR1 MNHEY and CDR2 SMNVEV (reference sequence). The CDR3 sequence is CASSLTLEGVNEKLFF. The CDR3 DNA reads TGTGCCAGCAGCCTGACCCTTGAGGGAGTTAATGAAAAACTGTTTTTT.

The chain links TRBV14 to TRBJ2-5; 13 nucleotides match TRBD2. V shed 4 bases and J 2 bases; nucleotides not matched to a gene: 4. CDR3 length: 16 residues. Germline lookup yields CDR1 SGHDN and CDR2 FVKESK. The CDR3 reads CASSPGLAGVQETQYF. The CDR3 DNA reads TGTGCCAGCAGCCCCGGACTAGCGGGAGTGCAAGAGACCCAGTACTTC.

Only a few counts were recorded for this clone. CDR3 in DNA: TGTGCCAGCAGTGAAAATGGTCTAGCGGGAGGCAATGAGCAGTTCTTC. Its translation: CASSENGLAGGNEQFF. The chain links TRBV6-4 to TRBJ2-1; 11 bases match TRBD2. CDR3 length: 16 residues. The germline V gene has CDR1 MRHNA and CDR2 SNTAGT. Losses at the gene ends were 3 bases for V and 6 bases for J; bases not matched to a gene: 7.

The chain combines TRBV10-3 with TRBJ1-6; TRBD1 aligns across 10 bases. Germline V lookup: CDR1 ENHRY, CDR2 SYGVKD. V lost 5 bases, J lost 9 bases, and 4 bases stayed unmatched. The CDR3 covers 14 residues. The CDR3 spells CAISPGQGSSPLHF. The CDR3 nucleotides read TGTGCCATCAGTCCGGGACAGGGGAGTTCACCCCTCCACTTT.

This sequence joins TRBV6-5 and TRBJ1-4; TRBD1 is a possible D gene (5 bases). The CDR3 runs to 14 residues. CDR1 and CDR2 from the germline V gene are MNHEY and SVGAGI. Trimming stripped 6 bases from V and 6 bases from J, with 14 bases between. The CDR3 DNA sequence: TGTGCCAGCAGAGGGCAGGGATGGGATGAAAAACTGTTTTTT. Translated: CASRGQGWDEKLFF.

V gene TRBV18 combines with J gene TRBJ2-5; 7 bases match TRBD1. Germline V gives CDR1 KGHSH, CDR2 LQKENI. V trimming: 4 bases; J trimming: 2 bases; junction bases outside the gene matches: 10. The CDR3 loop spans 16 amino acids. The CDR3 reads CASSLQQGTYQETQYF. CDR3 nucleotide sequence: TGTGCCAGCTCACTCCAACAGGGGACATATCAAGAGACCCAGTACTTC.

V gene TRBV7-8 combines with J gene TRBJ2-6; TRBD1 aligns across 9 bases. J lost 2 bases, V lost 5 bases, and 4 bases had no gene match. The CDR3 runs to 16 residues. Per the germline V gene, CDR1 is SGHVS and CDR2 is FQNEAQ. The CDR3 reads CASSNTGGTGANVLTF. The CDR3 DNA reads as TGTGCCAGCAGCAATACAGGGGGCACTGGGGCCAACGTCCTGACTTTC. The entire variable domain, with the rest obtained from reference TRBV7-8 and TRBJ2-6, is as follows: GAGVSQSPRYKVAKRGQDVALRCDPISGHVSLFWYQQALGQGPEFLTYFQNEAQLDKSGLPSDRFFAERPEGSVSTLKIQRTQQEDSAVYLCASSNTGGTGANVLTFGAGSRLTVL.

V usage is TRBV5-1 and J usage is TRBJ2-7, with 8 bases lining up with TRBD1. Germline V CDR1 and CDR2: SGHRS, YFSETQ. The CDR3 length is 15 residues. V gave up 2 bases and J gave up 2 bases; unmatched junction bases: 6. DNA of the CDR3: TGCGCCAGCAGCTTAGACGGGACAGGTGCCTACGAGCAGTACTTC. It is translated as CASSLDGTGAYEQYF.